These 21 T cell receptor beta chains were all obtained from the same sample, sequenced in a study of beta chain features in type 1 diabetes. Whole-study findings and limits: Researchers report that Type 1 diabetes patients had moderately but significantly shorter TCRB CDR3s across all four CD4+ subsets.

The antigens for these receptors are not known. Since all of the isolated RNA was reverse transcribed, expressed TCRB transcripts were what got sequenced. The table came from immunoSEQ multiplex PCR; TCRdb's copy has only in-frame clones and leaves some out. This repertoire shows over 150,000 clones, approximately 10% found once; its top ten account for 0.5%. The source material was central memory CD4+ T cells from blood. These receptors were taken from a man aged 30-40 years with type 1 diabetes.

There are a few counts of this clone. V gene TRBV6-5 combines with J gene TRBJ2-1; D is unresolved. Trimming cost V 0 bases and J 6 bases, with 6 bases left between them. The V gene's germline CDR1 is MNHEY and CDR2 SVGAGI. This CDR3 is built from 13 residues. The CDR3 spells CASSYSSSNEQFF. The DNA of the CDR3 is TGTGCCAGCAGTTACTCCTCCAGCAATGAGCAGTTCTTC.

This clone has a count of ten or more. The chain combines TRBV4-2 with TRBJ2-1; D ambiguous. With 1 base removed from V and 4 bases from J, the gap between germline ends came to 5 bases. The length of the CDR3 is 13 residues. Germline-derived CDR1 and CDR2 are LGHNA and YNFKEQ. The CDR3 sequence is CASSQGYYNEQFF. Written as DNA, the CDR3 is TGTGCCAGCAGCCAAGGCTATTACAATGAGCAGTTCTTC.

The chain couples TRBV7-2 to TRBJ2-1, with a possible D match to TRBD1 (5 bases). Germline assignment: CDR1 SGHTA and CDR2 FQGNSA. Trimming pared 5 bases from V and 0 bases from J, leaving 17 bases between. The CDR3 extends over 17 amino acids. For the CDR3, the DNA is TGTGCCAGCAGCCTGGGGCCTACCAGATACTCCTACAATGAGCAGTTCTTC. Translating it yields CASSLGPTRYSYNEQFF.

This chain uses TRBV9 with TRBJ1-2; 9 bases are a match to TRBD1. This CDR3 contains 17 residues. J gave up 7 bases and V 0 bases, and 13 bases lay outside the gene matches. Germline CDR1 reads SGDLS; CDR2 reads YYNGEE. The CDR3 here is CASSVEERPGQGGGYTF. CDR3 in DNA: TGTGCCAGCAGCGTAGAAGAGCGCCCGGGACAGGGCGGTGGCTACACCTTC.

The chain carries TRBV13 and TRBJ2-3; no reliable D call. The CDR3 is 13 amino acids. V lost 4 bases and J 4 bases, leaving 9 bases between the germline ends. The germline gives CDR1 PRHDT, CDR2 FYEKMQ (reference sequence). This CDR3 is CASSSNGADTQYF. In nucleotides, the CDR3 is TGTGCCAGCAGCTCCAACGGAGCAGATACGCAGTATTTT.

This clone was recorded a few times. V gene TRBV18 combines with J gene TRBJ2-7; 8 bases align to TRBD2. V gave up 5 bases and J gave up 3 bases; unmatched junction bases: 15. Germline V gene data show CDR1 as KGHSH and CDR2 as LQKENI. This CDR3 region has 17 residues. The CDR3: CASSSLKGTSGSYEQYF. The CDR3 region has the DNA TGTGCCAGCTCATCCCTTAAAGGTACCAGCGGGAGCTACGAGCAGTACTTC.

CDR3 region: CASSQGGELTDTQYF. The CDR3 DNA reads as TGTGCCAGCAGTCAAGGCGGAGAACTCACAGATACGCAGTATTTT. The chain has TRBV27 and TRBJ2-3; no reliable D call. The V end was cut by 5 bases, the J end by 2 bases, with 14 bases between. Germline CDR1 reads MNHEY; CDR2 reads SMNVEV (reference sequence). The CDR3 extends over 15 amino acids.

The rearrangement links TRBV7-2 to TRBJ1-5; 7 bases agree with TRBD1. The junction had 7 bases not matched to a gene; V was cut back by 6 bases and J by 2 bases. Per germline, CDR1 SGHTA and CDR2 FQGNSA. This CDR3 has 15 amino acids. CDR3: CASRSGGGGNQPQHF. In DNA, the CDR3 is TGTGCCAGCAGGAGCGGAGGGGGCGGCAATCAGCCCCAGCATTTT.

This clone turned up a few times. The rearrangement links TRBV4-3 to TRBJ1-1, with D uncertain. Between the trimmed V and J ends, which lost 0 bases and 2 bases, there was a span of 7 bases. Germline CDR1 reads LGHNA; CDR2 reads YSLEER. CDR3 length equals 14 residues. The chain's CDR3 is CASSQDIRNTEAFF. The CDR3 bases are TGCGCCAGCAGCCAAGATATCCGTAACACTGAAGCTTTCTTT.

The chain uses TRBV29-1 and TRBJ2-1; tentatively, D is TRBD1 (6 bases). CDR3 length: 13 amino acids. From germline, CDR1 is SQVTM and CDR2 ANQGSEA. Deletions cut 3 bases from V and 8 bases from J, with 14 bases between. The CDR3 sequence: CSVDRGVRDEQFF. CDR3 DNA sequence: TGCAGCGTTGACAGGGGTGTGCGTGATGAGCAGTTCTTC.

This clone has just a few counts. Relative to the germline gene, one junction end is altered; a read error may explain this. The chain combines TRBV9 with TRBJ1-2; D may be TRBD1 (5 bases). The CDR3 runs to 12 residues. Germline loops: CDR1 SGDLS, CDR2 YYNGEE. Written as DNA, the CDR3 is TGTGCCAGCAGCTCTCAAGGTGGAGGGGTCCTCTTC. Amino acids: CASSSQGGGVLF.

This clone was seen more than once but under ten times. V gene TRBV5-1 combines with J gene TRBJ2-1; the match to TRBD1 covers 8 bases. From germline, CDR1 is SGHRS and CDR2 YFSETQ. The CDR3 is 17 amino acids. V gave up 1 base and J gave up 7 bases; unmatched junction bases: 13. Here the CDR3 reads CASSLLDRTGLRNEQFF. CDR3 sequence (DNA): TGCGCCAGCAGCTTGTTGGATCGGACAGGGTTGAGGAATGAGCAGTTCTTC. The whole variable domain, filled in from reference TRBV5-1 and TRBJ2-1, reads KAGVTQTPRYLIKTRGQQVTLSCSPISGHRSVSWYQQTPGQGLQFLFEYFSETQRNKGNFPGRFSGRQFSNSRSEMNVSTLELGDSALYLCASSLLDRTGLRNEQFFGPGTRLTVL.

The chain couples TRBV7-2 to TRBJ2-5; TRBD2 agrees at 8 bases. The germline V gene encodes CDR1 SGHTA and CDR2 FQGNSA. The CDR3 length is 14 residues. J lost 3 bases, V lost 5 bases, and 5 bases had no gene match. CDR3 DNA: TGTGCCAGCAGCCCTCAGCGGGGGAAAGAGACCCAGTACTTC. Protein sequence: CASSPQRGKETQYF.

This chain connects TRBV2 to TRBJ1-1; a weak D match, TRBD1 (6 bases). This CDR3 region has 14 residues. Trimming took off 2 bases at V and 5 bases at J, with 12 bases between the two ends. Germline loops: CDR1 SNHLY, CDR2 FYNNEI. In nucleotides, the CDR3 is TGTGCCAGCAGTGAACAGGGGCGAGGGACTGAAGCTTTCTTT. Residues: CASSEQGRGTEAFF. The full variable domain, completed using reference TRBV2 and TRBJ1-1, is EPEVTQTPSHQVTQMGQEVILRCVPISNHLYFYWYRQILGQKVEFLVSFYNNEISEKSEIFDDQFSVERPDGSNFTLKIRSTKLEDSAMYFCASSEQGRGTEAFFGQGTRLTVV.

This CDR3 is CASSLFGSGFLYEQYF. The CDR3 bases are TGTGCCAGCAGTTTATTCGGTAGCGGGTTCCTCTACGAGCAGTACTTC. This chain joins TRBV28 and TRBJ2-7, with 7 bases lining up with TRBD2. The CDR3 is made up of 16 amino acids. Looked up from germline, CDR1 is MDHEN and CDR2 is SYDVKM. Trimming removed 1 base from V and 3 bases from J; junction bases left unmatched: 9.

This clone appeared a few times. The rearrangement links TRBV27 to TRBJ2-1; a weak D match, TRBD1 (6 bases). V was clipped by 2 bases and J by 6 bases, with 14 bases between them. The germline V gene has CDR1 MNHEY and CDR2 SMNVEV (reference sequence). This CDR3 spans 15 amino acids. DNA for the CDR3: TGTGCCAGCAGTTTACTTCAGGGGAAGGGCAATGAGCAGTTCTTC. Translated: CASSLLQGKGNEQFF.

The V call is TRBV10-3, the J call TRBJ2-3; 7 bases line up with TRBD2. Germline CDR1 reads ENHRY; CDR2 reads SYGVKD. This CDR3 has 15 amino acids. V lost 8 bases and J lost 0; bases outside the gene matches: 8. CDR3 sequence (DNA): TGTGCCATCTCCTCGCGGGAGTCTAGCACAGATACGCAGTATTTT. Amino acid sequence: CAISSRESSTDTQYF.

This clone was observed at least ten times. As DNA, the CDR3 is TGTGCCACCAGCAGAGAGAGCGGGGGGTCCTACGAGCAGTACTTC. Its translation is CATSRESGGSYEQYF. The chain has TRBV15 and TRBJ2-7; the match to TRBD2 covers 9 bases. In germline, CDR1 is LNHNV, CDR2 YYDKDF (reference sequence). The J segment lost 1 base and the V segment lost 0 bases, leaving 1 base of the junction unmatched. The CDR3 length is 15 residues.

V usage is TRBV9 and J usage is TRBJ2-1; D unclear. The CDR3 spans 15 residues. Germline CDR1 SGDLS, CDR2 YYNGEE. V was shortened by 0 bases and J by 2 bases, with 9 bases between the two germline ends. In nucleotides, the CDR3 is TGTGCCAGCAGCGTAGATGGCGGTACCTACAATGAGCAGTTCTTC. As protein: CASSVDGGTYNEQFF.

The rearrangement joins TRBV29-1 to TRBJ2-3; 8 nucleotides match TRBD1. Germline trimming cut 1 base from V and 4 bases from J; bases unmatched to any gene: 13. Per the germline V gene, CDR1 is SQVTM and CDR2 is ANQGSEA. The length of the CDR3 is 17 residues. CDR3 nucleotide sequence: TGCAGCGTTGAAGCGTTCCGCAGGGGGCTAAGTCCAGATACGCAGTATTTT. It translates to CSVEAFRRGLSPDTQYF.

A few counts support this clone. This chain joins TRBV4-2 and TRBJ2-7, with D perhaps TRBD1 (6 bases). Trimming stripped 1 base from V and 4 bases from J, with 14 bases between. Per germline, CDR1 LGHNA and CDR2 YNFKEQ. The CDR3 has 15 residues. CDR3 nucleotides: TGTGCCAGCAGCCAAGCCCACAGGGTGGAGTACGAGCAGTACTTC. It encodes CASSQAHRVEYEQYF.